This TCR beta chain came from a study of regulatory T cells in long-lasting Graves disease. For the study at large: Antithyroid drugs had been taken under 3 months by newly diagnosed Graves' patients.

Arm-PCR of CDR3 regions and iRepertoire HTBI primers were the basis on which TCR beta libraries were built. TCRdb independently ran MiXCR on the multiplex PCR reads; one entry per CDR3 protein. The sample lists 250,000 or so distinct CDR3 sequences; around 20% were seen once. This clonotype was counted many times. Its target is not known. Study conclusions and caveats: The sample size was small, and this may have reduced accuracy.

Stated time point: newly diagnosed GD, antithyroid drugs for less than 3 months. After RNA was extracted from PBMCs, the TCR library was made from it. From an endocrinology department in Xi'an, China, came the patients. V lost 6 bases and J 4 bases, leaving 15 bases between the germline ends. Germline loops: CDR1 SQVTM, CDR2 ANQGSEA. The CDR3 covers 13 residues. The origin of this receptor is a female donor with Graves disease. The material was peripheral blood mononuclear cells (PBMCs), obtained at new diagnosis, from a patient treated with antithyroid drugs. The chain is built from TRBV29-1 and TRBJ1-2; tentative D call: TRBD1 (6 bases). The CDR3 bases are TGCAGCGTGCCATCGGGGGCTGGCTATGGCTACACCTTC. It yields the protein CSVPSGAGYGYTF.